Reported below is one T cell receptor beta chain. Its antigen is unknown. It was with random hexamers that about 0.45 to 1 ug RNA was reverse transcribed. TCRdb passed the immunoSEQ multiplex PCR reads through MiXCR, listing each CDR3 protein once. The profile covers roughly 190,000 distinct CDR3 sequences, with 91% appearing a single time and around 0.1% taken by the ten largest. Trimming removed 4 bases from V and 8 bases from J; junction bases left unmatched: 5. The CDR3 consists of 13 residues. From germline, CDR1 is SGHRS and CDR2 YFSETQ. This entry belongs to a study of CD8 T cells in Susac syndrome. General study points: The study acknowledged a relatively small number of individuals in its TCR sequencing and HLA analysis.

Sequencing of TCR beta was performed on blood CD8+ T cells and on blood CD4+ T cells. The CD8+ and CD4+ T cells were negatively isolated, with the TEMRA cells enriched by FACS. Material for sequencing was CD4+ T cells from PBMCs. This clonotype originated in a human donor with Susac syndrome. The rearrangement links TRBV5-1 to TRBJ1-2, with TRBD1 matching over 10 bases. The CDR3 sequence is CASSRGTGEGYTF. CDR3 DNA sequence: TGCGCCAGCAGCCGCGGGACAGGGGAAGGCTACACCTTC.